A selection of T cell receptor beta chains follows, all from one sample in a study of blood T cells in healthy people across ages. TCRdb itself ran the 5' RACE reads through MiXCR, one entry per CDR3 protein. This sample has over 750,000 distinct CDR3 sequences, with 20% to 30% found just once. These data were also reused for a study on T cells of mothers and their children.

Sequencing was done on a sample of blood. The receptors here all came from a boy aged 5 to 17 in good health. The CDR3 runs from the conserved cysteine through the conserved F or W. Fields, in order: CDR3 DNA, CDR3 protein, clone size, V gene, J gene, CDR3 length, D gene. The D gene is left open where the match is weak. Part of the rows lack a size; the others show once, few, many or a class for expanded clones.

CDR3 DNA: TGTGCCAGCAGTCCAATACCGGGACAGGGGGCGACCCAGTACTTC
CDR3 protein: CASSPIPGQGATQYF
clone size: -
V gene: TRBV12-3/TRBV12-4
J gene: TRBJ2-5
CDR3 length: 15
D gene: TRBD1

CDR3 DNA: TGTGCCAGCAGTTTAGCCAGGCCCCCCGGGACCCAGTACTTC
CDR3 protein: CASSLARPPGTQYF
clone size: -
V gene: TRBV28
J gene: TRBJ2-5
CDR3 length: 14
D gene: -

CDR3 DNA: TGTGCCAGCTGGGTGTACTATGGCTACACCTTC
CDR3 protein: CASWVYYGYTF
clone size: -
V gene: TRBV5-5
J gene: TRBJ1-2
CDR3 length: 11
D gene: -

CDR3 DNA: TGTGCCAGCAGTGTGGGTTTGAACACTGAAGCTTTCTTT
CDR3 protein: CASSVGLNTEAFF
clone size: many
V gene: TRBV2
J gene: TRBJ1-1
CDR3 length: 13
D gene: -

CDR3 DNA: TGTGCCAGCAGCTTTCAGGGAATCCAAGAGACCCAGTACTTC
CDR3 protein: CASSFQGIQETQYF
clone size: -
V gene: TRBV7-3
J gene: TRBJ2-5
CDR3 length: 14
D gene: -

CDR3 DNA: TGTGCCAGCAGCTTAGACGAGGGGGGAAGGAACGAGCAGTACTTC
CDR3 protein: CASSLDEGGRNEQYF
clone size: few
V gene: TRBV7-2
J gene: TRBJ2-7
CDR3 length: 15
D gene: -

CDR3 DNA: TGCAGCGTTGAGGCAGGGCACACGAACACCGGGGAGCTGTTTTTT
CDR3 protein: CSVEAGHTNTGELFF
clone size: once
V gene: TRBV29-1
J gene: TRBJ2-2
CDR3 length: 15
D gene: -

CDR3 DNA: TGTGCCAGCAGTATCTCTAGCAATCAGCCCCAGCATTTT
CDR3 protein: CASSISSNQPQHF
clone size: -
V gene: TRBV27
J gene: TRBJ1-5
CDR3 length: 13
D gene: -

CDR3 DNA: TGTGCCAGCAGTACTAGGCGGCGGGCCTACAATGAGCAGTTCTTC
CDR3 protein: CASSTRRRAYNEQFF
clone size: few
V gene: TRBV6-2/TRBV6-3
J gene: TRBJ2-1
CDR3 length: 15
D gene: -

CDR3 DNA: TGTGCCAGCAGCCCCAGACTAGGGAACACCGGGGAGCTGTTTTTT
CDR3 protein: CASSPRLGNTGELFF
clone size: -
V gene: TRBV7-2
J gene: TRBJ2-2
CDR3 length: 15
D gene: -

CDR3 DNA: TGTGCCAGCAGCTTATCAGGGACAGGGGGGCAGGAGACCCAGTACTTC
CDR3 protein: CASSLSGTGGQETQYF
clone size: -
V gene: TRBV7-2
J gene: TRBJ2-5
CDR3 length: 16
D gene: TRBD1

CDR3 DNA: TGCAGTGCTGGAACTAGCGGAACAATCTACGAGCAGTACTTC
CDR3 protein: CSAGTSGTIYEQYF
clone size: few
V gene: TRBV20-1
J gene: TRBJ2-7
CDR3 length: 14
D gene: TRBD2

CDR3 DNA: TGCAGCGTTATTGGGCCGGGACTAGCGGGAGGTACCGCCACAGATACGCAGTATTTT
CDR3 protein: CSVIGPGLAGGTATDTQYF
clone size: -
V gene: TRBV29-1
J gene: TRBJ2-3
CDR3 length: 19
D gene: TRBD2

CDR3 DNA: TGTGCCAGCAGGCTAGCGGGAGTTGAAGATACGCAGTATTTT
CDR3 protein: CASRLAGVEDTQYF
clone size: -
V gene: TRBV12-3/TRBV12-4
J gene: TRBJ2-3
CDR3 length: 14
D gene: TRBD2